This TCR beta chain was captured in a study of T cells in Graves' hyperthyroidism and ophthalmopathy. In the study overall: Peripheral blood was secured at the point of initial diagnosis, before any treatment.

Amplified TCR beta CDR3 regions derived from RNA transcripts. The HTBI primer set served for first-round RT-PCR of the TCR CDR3. MiXCR, applied by TCRdb to the multiplex PCR reads, yields one record per CDR3 protein. The sample holds hundreds of thousands of distinct CDR3 sequences, 15% to 20% seen once. Worth noting for this clonotype: Its antigen is not identified.

Hyperthyroidism had been newly diagnosed in patients aged 18 to 65, and its duration was under 2 months. The authors obtained PBMCs from roughly 10 ml of fresh peripheral blood. Germline assignment: CDR1 MNHEY and CDR2 SMNVEV (reference sequence). V was pared by 5 bases and J by 4 bases, with 11 bases between. This CDR3 has 13 residues. Study results and caveats: The blood repertoire included most of the expanded thyroid clonotypes above 0.001.

This rearrangement joins TRBV27 to TRBJ1-2, with no clear D. The TCR originated in a woman in her forties or fifties with Graves' hyperthyroidism that later progressed to Graves' ophthalmopathy. The sample consisted of blood. Here the CDR3 DNA reads TGTGCCAGCAGTCCAGACCAATTCTATGGCTACACCTTC. Protein: CASSPDQFYGYTF.